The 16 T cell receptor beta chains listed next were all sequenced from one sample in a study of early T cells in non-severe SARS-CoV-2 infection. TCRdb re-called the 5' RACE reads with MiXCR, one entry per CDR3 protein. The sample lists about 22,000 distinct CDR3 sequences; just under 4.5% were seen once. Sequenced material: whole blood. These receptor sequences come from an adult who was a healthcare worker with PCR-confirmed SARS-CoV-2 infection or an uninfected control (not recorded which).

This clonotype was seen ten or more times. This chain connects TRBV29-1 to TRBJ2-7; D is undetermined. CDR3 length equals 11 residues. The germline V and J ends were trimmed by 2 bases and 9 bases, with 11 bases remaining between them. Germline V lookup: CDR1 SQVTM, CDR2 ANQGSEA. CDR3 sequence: CSVEFSTVQYF. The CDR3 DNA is TGCAGCGTTGAATTCTCGACGGTGCAGTACTTC.

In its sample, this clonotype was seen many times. Written as DNA, the CDR3 is TGTGCCAGCAGCCGACTAGCGGGAATGAGCTCCTACAATGAGCAGTTCTTC. Protein sequence: CASSRLAGMSSYNEQFF. V is TRBV6-2 or TRBV6-3 and J is TRBJ2-1, with TRBD2 identical over 11 bases. Trimming took 6 bases from V and 0 from J; bases not matched to a gene: 7. The CDR3 is 17 residues long. Germline V lookup: CDR1 MNHEY, CDR2 SVGEGT.

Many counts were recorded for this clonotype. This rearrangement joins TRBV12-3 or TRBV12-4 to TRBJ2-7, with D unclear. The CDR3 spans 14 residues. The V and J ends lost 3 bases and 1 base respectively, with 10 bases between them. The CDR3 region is CASSFGRRSYEQYF. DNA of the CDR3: TGTGCCAGCAGTTTCGGGCGACGATCCTACGAGCAGTACTTC.

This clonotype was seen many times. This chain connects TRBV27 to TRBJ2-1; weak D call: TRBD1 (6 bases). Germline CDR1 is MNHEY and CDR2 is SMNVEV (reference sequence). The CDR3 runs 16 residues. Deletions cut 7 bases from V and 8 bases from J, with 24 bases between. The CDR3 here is CASTERRDTARDEQFF. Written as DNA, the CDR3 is TGTGCCAGCACCGAACGACGGGACACAGCTAGGGATGAGCAGTTCTTC.

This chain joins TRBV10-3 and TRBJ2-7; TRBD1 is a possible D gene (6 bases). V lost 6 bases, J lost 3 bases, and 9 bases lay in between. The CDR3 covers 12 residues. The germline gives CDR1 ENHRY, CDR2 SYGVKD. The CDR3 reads CAISLDSYEQYF. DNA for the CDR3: TGTGCCATCAGCCTGGACAGCTACGAGCAGTACTTC.

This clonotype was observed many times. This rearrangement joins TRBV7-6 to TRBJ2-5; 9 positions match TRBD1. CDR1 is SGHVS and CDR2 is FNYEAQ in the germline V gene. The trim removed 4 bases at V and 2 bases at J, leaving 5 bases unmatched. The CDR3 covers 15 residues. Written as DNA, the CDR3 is TGTGCCAGCAGCTATGGGACAGGGACGCAAGAGACCCAGTACTTC. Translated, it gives CASSYGTGTQETQYF.

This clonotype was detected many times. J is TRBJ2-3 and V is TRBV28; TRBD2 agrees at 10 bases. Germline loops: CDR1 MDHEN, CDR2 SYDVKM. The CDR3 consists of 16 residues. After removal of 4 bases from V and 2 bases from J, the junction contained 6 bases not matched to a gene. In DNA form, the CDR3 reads TGTGCCAGCAGTTCACTCGGACTAGCGGACACAGATACGCAGTATTTT. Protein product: CASSSLGLADTDTQYF.

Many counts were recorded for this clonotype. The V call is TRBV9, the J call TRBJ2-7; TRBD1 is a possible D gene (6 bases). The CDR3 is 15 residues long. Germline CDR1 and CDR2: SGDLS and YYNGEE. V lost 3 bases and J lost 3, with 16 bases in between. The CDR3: CASSATGTPFYEQYF. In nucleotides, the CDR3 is TGTGCCAGCAGCGCCACCGGGACACCCTTCTACGAGCAGTACTTC.

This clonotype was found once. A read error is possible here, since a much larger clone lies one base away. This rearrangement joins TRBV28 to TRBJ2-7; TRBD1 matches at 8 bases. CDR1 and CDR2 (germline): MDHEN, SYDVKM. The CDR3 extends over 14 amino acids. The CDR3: CASRRTGSPYKQYF. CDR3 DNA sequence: TGTGCCAGCAGGAGGACAGGGAGCCCCTACAAGCAGTACTTC.

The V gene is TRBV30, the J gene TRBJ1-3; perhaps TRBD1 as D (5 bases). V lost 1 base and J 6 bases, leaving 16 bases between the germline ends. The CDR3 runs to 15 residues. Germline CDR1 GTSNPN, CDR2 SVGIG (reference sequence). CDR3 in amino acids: CAWSGDLSPENTIYF. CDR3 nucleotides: TGTGCCTGGAGTGGGGACCTCTCGCCTGAAAACACCATATATTTT.

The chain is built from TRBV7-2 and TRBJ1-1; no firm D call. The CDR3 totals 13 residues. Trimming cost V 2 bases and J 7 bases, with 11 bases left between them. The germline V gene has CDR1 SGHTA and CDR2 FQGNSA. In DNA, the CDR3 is TGTGCCAGCAGCTTACCGGACGGACGTGAAGCTTTCTTT. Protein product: CASSLPDGREAFF.

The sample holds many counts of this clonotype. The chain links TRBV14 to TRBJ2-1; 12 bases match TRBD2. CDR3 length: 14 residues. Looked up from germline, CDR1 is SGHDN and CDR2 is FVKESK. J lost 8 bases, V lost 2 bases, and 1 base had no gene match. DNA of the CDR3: TGTGCCAGCAGCCAACTAGCGGGAGGGGATGAGCAGTTCTTC. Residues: CASSQLAGGDEQFF.

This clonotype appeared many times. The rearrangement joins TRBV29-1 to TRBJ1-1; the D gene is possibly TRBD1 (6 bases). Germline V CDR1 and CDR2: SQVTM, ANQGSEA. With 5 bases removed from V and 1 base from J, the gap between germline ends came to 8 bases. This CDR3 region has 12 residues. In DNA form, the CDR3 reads TGCAGCGTTAGACAGGCGAACACTGAAGCTTTCTTT. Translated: CSVRQANTEAFF.

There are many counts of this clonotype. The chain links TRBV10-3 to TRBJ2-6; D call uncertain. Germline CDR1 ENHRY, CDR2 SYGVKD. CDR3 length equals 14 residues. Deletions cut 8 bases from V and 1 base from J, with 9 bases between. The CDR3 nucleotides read TGTGCCATCGCGAGAGAATCTGGGGCCAACGTCCTGACTTTC. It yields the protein CAIARESGANVLTF.

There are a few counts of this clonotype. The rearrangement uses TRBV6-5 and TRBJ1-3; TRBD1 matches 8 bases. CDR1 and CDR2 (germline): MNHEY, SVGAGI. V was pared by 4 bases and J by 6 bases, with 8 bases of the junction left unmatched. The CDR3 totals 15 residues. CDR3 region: CASSSGQQGVNTIYF. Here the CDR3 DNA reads TGTGCCAGCAGTTCTGGGCAACAGGGGGTAAACACCATATATTTT.

The chain's CDR3 is CASSQLREQYF. In nucleotides, the CDR3 is TGTGCCAGCAGCCAATTGCGGGAGCAGTACTTC. The V and J genes are TRBV28 and TRBJ2-7; D is ambiguous. The germline CDR1 and CDR2 sequences are MDHEN and SYDVKM. This CDR3 has 11 amino acids. Trimming cost V 6 bases and J 7 bases, with 10 bases left between them. The full variable domain, completed using reference TRBV28 and TRBJ2-7, is DVKVTQSSRYLVKRTGEKVFLECVQDMDHENMFWYRQDPGLGLRLIYFSYDVKMKEKGDIPEGYSVSREKKERFSLILESASTNQTSMYLCASSQLREQYFGPGTRLTVT.